The source of this TCR beta chain is a study of blood T cell repertoires in COVID-19. The CDR3 totals 13 residues. Deletions cut 5 bases from V and 2 bases from J, with 10 bases between. Germline V gives CDR1 SGHDT, CDR2 YYEEEE. Using immunoSEQ multiplex PCR, the repertoire was profiled, and TCRdb retains in-frame clones only, with some absent. The table lists just over 650,000 clones, around 89% of them singletons. The rearrangement uses TRBV5-6 and TRBJ1-2, with a weak D call TRBD1 (6 bases). This sequence originates from a woman aged 18-35 years with acute or convalescent COVID-19. Sample: peripheral blood. CDR3 nucleotides: TGTGCCAGCAGTAGCGGGGGCAACTATGGCTACACCTTC. It codes for CASSSGGNYGYTF. The whole variable domain, filled in from reference TRBV5-6 and TRBJ1-2, reads DAGVTQSPTHLIKTRGQQVTLRCSPKSGHDTVSWYQQALGQGPQFIFQYYEEEERQRGNFPDRFSGHQFPNYSSELNVNALLLGDSALYLCASSSGGNYGYTFGSGTRLTVV.